Following are 10 T cell receptor beta chains from one sample sequenced in a study of T-cell memory formation after mild COVID-19. MiXCR, applied by TCRdb to the 5' RACE reads, yields one record per CDR3 protein. Counted here are 170,000 or so distinct CDR3 sequences, around 30% occurring once; the ten biggest clones make up 9.5% to 15%. The sequenced material came from PBMCs or a T cell subset sorted from them (not recorded which). All receptors come from an adult woman who had mild COVID-19 (a few samples of this study predate the infection). Cell type and time point are not known.

There are a few counts of this clonotype. The V gene is TRBV25-1, the J gene TRBJ1-6; TRBD1 is a possible D gene (5 bases). CDR3 length: 16 amino acids. Trimming stripped 6 bases from V and 2 bases from J, with 14 bases between. CDR1 is MGHDK, CDR2 SYGVNS, per germline. The CDR3 nucleotides are TGTGCCAGCAGCGAAAGGGGCGAAACCTATAATTCACCCCTCCACTTT. Amino acids: CASSERGETYNSPLHF.

This clonotype has only a few counts. The V and J genes are TRBV24-1 and TRBJ2-1, with TRBD2 matching 10 bases. This CDR3 has 15 residues. V was pared by 7 bases and J by 4 bases, with 6 bases of the junction left unmatched. The germline V gene encodes CDR1 KGHDR and CDR2 SFDVKD. The CDR3 loop reads CATSPGLAPYNEQFF. Here the CDR3 DNA reads TGTGCCACCAGCCCGGGACTAGCGCCGTACAATGAGCAGTTCTTC.

The chain links TRBV12-3 or TRBV12-4 to TRBJ1-1, with TRBD1 as a possible D gene (5 bases). This CDR3 spans 16 amino acids. The V gene lost 3 bases and the J gene lost 0 bases, with 14 bases spanning the gap. The CDR3 DNA is TGTGCCAGCAGTTTCTGGAGTCGGACACTGAACACTGAAGCTTTCTTT. Translation: CASSFWSRTLNTEAFF.

This clonotype has just a few counts. The chain employs TRBV3-1 and TRBJ2-7, with D unresolved. This CDR3 has 15 amino acids. Germline loops: CDR1 LGHDT, CDR2 YNNKEL (reference sequence). Trimming removed 0 bases at V and 5 bases at J, with 14 bases between. The CDR3 reads CASSQEETGWNEQYF. CDR3 coding DNA: TGTGCCAGCAGCCAAGAAGAGACGGGTTGGAACGAGCAGTACTTC.

This clonotype showed up just a few times. The chain has TRBV18 and TRBJ2-5, with D possibly called TRBD1 or TRBD2 (5 bases each). The V end was cut by 8 bases, the J end by 1 base, with 11 bases between. This CDR3 is built from 13 residues. Germline V gives CDR1 KGHSH, CDR2 LQKENI. The CDR3 region is CASAGTTQETQYF. For the CDR3, the DNA is TGTGCCAGCGCCGGGACCACCCAAGAGACCCAGTACTTC.

In its sample, this clonotype was seen many times. The rearrangement uses TRBV7-2 and TRBJ1-1, with a weak D call TRBD1 (6 bases). The CDR3 totals 14 residues. Germline CDR1 reads SGHTA; CDR2 reads FQGNSA. Trimming left V 1 base short and J 1 base short, with 7 bases between. CDR3 nucleotide sequence: TGTGCCAGCAGCTTAGGGACAGCGAACACTGAAGCTTTCTTT. It is translated as CASSLGTANTEAFF.

This clonotype came up a few times. This chain uses TRBV13 with TRBJ1-1; D possibly corresponds to TRBD1 (5 bases). Deletions cut 5 bases from V and 1 base from J, with 11 bases between. The CDR3 totals 14 residues. Germline V gene data show CDR1 as PRHDT and CDR2 as FYEKMQ (reference sequence). CDR3 in DNA: TGTGCCAGCAGCCCCCAGACAGAGAACACTGAAGCTTTCTTT. Translation: CASSPQTENTEAFF.

The V and J genes are TRBV6-5 and TRBJ1-2, with D perhaps matching TRBD1 (6 bases). This CDR3 comprises 13 residues. V lost 6 bases and J lost 6, with 14 bases in between. Germline V gene data show CDR1 as MNHEY and CDR2 as SVGAGI. CDR3 sequence reads: CASRNPGENGYTF. CDR3 DNA sequence: TGTGCCAGCAGGAATCCAGGGGAGAATGGCTACACCTTC.

The chain couples TRBV13 to TRBJ2-3, with no clear D. Germline loops: CDR1 PRHDT, CDR2 FYEKMQ (reference sequence). This CDR3 spans 12 amino acids. Trimming took off 8 bases at V and 2 bases at J, with 8 bases between the two ends. CDR3: CASGDNTDTQYF. The CDR3 nucleotides are TGTGCCAGCGGCGACAACACAGATACGCAGTATTTT.

The table lists this clonotype with a few counts. J is TRBJ2-3 and V is TRBV2, with D possibly TRBD2 on 5 matching bases. The CDR3 totals 13 residues. Trimming took off 6 bases at V and 5 bases at J, with 12 bases between the two ends. Germline CDR1 is SNHLY and CDR2 is FYNNEI. The CDR3 DNA sequence: TGTGCCAGCAGAATCTCAGGACTAGATACGCAGTATTTT. Translating gives CASRISGLDTQYF.